This T cell receptor (beta chain) appears in the sequencing data of a study of T cell responses to AZD1222 COVID-19 vaccine. Study-level results: Clonal diversity was possibly underestimated; the donors were predominantly white British and more often female. Regions 160-218 and 743-854 held dominance among vaccine-associated CD4 TCRs, which spanned spike. Breadth and depth of Spike-specific TCRs rose after two AZD1222 doses.

The data were produced by immunoSEQ multiplex PCR, yet TCRdb's version contains in-frame clones alone and is incomplete. The sample yields around 78,000 clones, about 85% seen once. This clone has just one count. Its antigen is still unknown. The starting material was peripheral blood, obtained on day 0 of AZD1222 vaccination. This receptor was taken from an adult in good health.

The CDR3 region has the DNA TGTGCCAGCAGCAGTTGTCACCTTACTGAAGCTTTCTTT. It encodes CASSSCHLTEAFF. The genes are TRBV21-1 and TRBJ1-1. TRBV21-1 is a known pseudogene. The CDR3 totals 13 residues.